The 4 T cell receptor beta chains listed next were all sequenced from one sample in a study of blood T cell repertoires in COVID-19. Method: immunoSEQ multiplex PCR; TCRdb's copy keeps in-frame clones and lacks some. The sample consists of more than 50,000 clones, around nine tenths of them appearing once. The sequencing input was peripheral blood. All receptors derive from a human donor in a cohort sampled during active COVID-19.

In DNA form, the CDR3 reads TGTGCCAGCAGTCCTTCGACTAGCGGGAGTCCTTACGAGCAGTACTTC. Translating it yields CASSPSTSGSPYEQYF. V gene TRBV27 combines with J gene TRBJ2-7, with 12 bases fitting TRBD2. The CDR3 spans 16 residues. Germline CDR1 and CDR2: MNHEY and SMNVEV (reference sequence). V was clipped by 5 bases and J by 4 bases; unmatched bases: 9.

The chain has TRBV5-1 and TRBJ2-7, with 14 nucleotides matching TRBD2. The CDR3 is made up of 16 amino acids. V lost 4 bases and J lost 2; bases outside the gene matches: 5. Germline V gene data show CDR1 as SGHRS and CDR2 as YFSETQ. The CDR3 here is CASSKGTSGSAYEQYF. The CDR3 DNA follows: TGCGCCAGCAGCAAAGGGACTAGCGGGAGCGCCTACGAGCAGTACTTC.

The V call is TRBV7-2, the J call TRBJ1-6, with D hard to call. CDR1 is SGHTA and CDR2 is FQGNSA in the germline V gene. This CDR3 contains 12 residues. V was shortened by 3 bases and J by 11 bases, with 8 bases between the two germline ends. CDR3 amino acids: CASSLAQTPLHF. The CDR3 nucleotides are TGTGCCAGCAGCTTGGCCCAAACACCCCTCCACTTT.

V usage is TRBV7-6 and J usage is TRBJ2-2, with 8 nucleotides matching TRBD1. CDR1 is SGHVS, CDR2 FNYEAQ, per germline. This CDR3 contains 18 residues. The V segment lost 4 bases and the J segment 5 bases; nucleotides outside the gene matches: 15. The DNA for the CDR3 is TGTGCCAGCAGCTCACATCCCCGGGACAGGAGGCGAACCGGGGAGCTGTTTTTT. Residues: CASSSHPRDRRRTGELFF.